This passage covers 21 T cell receptor beta chains from one sample sequenced in a study of T cell responses to AZD1222 COVID-19 vaccine. TCRdb's copy holds only in-frame clones and misses some; the assay was immunoSEQ multiplex PCR. This sample yields roughly 99,000 clones, of which more than 85% are seen a single time; about 8.3% belongs to the top ten. This material consisted of peripheral blood, taken 28 days after the second AZD1222 dose. The receptors were gathered from an adult who received the AZD1222 COVID-19 vaccine.

The V call is TRBV27, the J call TRBJ1-2; 9 nucleotides align to TRBD1. Germline V CDR1 and CDR2: MNHEY, SMNVEV (reference sequence). CDR3 size: 15 residues. After removal of 3 bases from V and 2 bases from J, the junction contained 4 bases not matched to a gene. Here the CDR3 DNA reads TGTGCCAGCAGTTTGGACAGGGGTCAAAACTATGGCTACACCTTC. This encodes CASSLDRGQNYGYTF.

This rearrangement joins TRBV5-1 to TRBJ1-4; 7 bases are a match to TRBD1. Per germline, CDR1 SGHRS and CDR2 YFSETQ. With V trimmed by 2 bases and J by 7 bases, 5 bases remained unmatched. This CDR3 contains 14 residues. CDR3: CASSFTGDGEKLFF. The CDR3 region has the DNA TGCGCCAGCAGCTTCACAGGGGATGGTGAAAAACTGTTTTTT.

This rearrangement joins TRBV2 to TRBJ1-6; weak D call: TRBD1 (6 bases). In germline, CDR1 is SNHLY, CDR2 FYNNEI. This CDR3 is 15 amino acids long. Trimming shortened V by 7 bases and J by 6 bases, and 16 bases separated the two germline ends. The CDR3 nucleotides are TGTGCCAGCAATCCACAGGGAGAGGGTAATTCACCCCTCCACTTT. Its protein product is CASNPQGEGNSPLHF. The whole variable domain, remainder taken from reference TRBV2 and TRBJ1-6, is EPEVTQTPSHQVTQMGQEVILRCVPISNHLYFYWYRQILGQKVEFLVSFYNNEISEKSEIFDDQFSVERPDGSNFTLKIRSTKLEDSAMYFCASNPQGEGNSPLHFGNGTRLTVT.

V gene TRBV6-2 or TRBV6-3 combines with J gene TRBJ2-2; 12 nucleotides line up with TRBD2. Germline CDR1 is MNHEY and CDR2 is SVGEGT. Trimming removed 3 bases from V and 1 base from J; junction bases left unmatched: 3. The CDR3 contains 17 residues. In nucleotides, the CDR3 is TGTGCCAGCAGTTATGCTAGCGGGAGGGTGAACACCGGGGAGCTGTTTTTT. It encodes CASSYASGRVNTGELFF.

In this sample, this clone turned up a few times. J is TRBJ1-1 and V is TRBV10-3, with D possibly matching TRBD1 (5 bases). This CDR3 comprises 13 residues. Germline CDR1 is ENHRY and CDR2 is SYGVKD. Trimming removed 7 bases from V and 4 bases from J, with 13 bases in between. The CDR3 reads CAINQGSGTEAFF. Written as DNA, the CDR3 is TGTGCCATCAACCAGGGCTCGGGCACTGAAGCTTTCTTT.

The V and J genes are TRBV27 and TRBJ2-1; maybe TRBD1 (5 bases). The length of the CDR3 is 13 residues. Trimming removed 3 bases at V and 4 bases at J, with 7 bases between. Per germline, CDR1 MNHEY and CDR2 SMNVEV (reference sequence). The chain's CDR3 is CASSFGAYNEQFF. The CDR3 DNA reads TGTGCCAGCAGTTTTGGGGCTTACAATGAGCAGTTCTTC.

The chain links TRBV28 to TRBJ1-3; D unclear. The CDR3 has 15 residues. Trimming removed 2 bases at V and 1 base at J, with 9 bases between. Germline lookup yields CDR1 MDHEN and CDR2 SYDVKM. This chain's CDR3 is CASSLNIPSGNTIYF. The DNA of the CDR3 is TGTGCCAGCAGTTTAAACATACCTTCTGGAAACACCATATATTTT.

The V and J genes are TRBV6-5 and TRBJ1-1; D might be TRBD1 (5 bases). Germline V gives CDR1 MNHEY, CDR2 SVGAGI. V was pared by 6 bases and J by 0 bases, with 14 bases between. CDR3 length equals 15 residues. CDR3 DNA sequence: TGTGCCAGCAGCGACCCTCGGGGGGTGAACACTGAAGCTTTCTTT. Residues: CASSDPRGVNTEAFF.

This clone was picked up one time. This chain connects TRBV6-5 to TRBJ1-1; the D gene is possibly TRBD1 (6 bases). Germline CDR1 is MNHEY and CDR2 is SVGAGI. CDR3 length: 13 residues. V was pared by 7 bases and J by 5 bases, with 14 bases between. The CDR3 DNA sequence: TGTGCCAGCAACAGGGCCGACGGGACTGAAGCTTTCTTT. It specifies CASNRADGTEAFF.

V is TRBV6-5 and J is TRBJ1-3; D is uncertain. The germline gives CDR1 MNHEY, CDR2 SVGAGI. This CDR3 region has 12 residues. V dropped 6 bases and J dropped 2 bases, with 5 bases sitting between them. In DNA, the CDR3 is TGTGCCAGCAGGACCACTGGAAACACCATATATTTT. Residues: CASRTTGNTIYF.

The rearrangement joins TRBV28 to TRBJ1-4, with no clear D. Deletions cut 4 bases from V and 8 bases from J, with 17 bases between. Germline CDR1 is MDHEN and CDR2 is SYDVKM. This CDR3 has 15 amino acids. The CDR3 sequence is CASSSREVLSEKLFF. The CDR3, as DNA: TGTGCCAGCAGTTCCCGAGAAGTTTTAAGCGAAAAACTGTTTTTT.

This clone was counted a single time. The rearrangement joins TRBV3-1 (or the pseudogene TRBV3-2) to TRBJ2-2, with D tentatively TRBD1 or TRBD2 (5 bases each). Germline V lookup: CDR1 LGHDT, CDR2 YNNKEL (reference sequence). The CDR3 is 14 amino acids. Deletions cut 11 bases from V and 2 bases from J, with 15 bases between. CDR3 bases: TGTGCCTGCCGGGAAGGGGCTAACACCGGGGAGCTGTTTTTT. It encodes CACREGANTGELFF.

This chain connects TRBV7-9 to TRBJ2-6; tentatively, D is TRBD2 (6 bases). This CDR3 is 14 amino acids long. Germline V lookup: CDR1 SEHNR, CDR2 FQNEAQ (reference sequence). V was pared by 4 bases and J by 2 bases, with 6 bases between. The CDR3 DNA reads TGTGCCAGCAGCTGGGGGGCTGGGGCCAACGTCCTGACTTTC. This encodes CASSWGAGANVLTF.

The chain combines TRBV28 with TRBJ2-7, with D perhaps TRBD1 or TRBD2 (6 bases each). V gave up 6 bases and J gave up 6 bases, with 21 bases separating them. Germline V gives CDR1 MDHEN, CDR2 SYDVKM. The CDR3 has 15 amino acids. The CDR3, as DNA: TGTGCCAGCAGCCTCAGGGGACTCCCTGGGCGCGAGCAGTACTTC. As protein: CASSLRGLPGREQYF.

This chain connects TRBV5-1 to TRBJ2-1, with 7 bases identical to TRBD2. Germline V CDR1 and CDR2: SGHRS, YFSETQ. The V gene end was trimmed by 0 bases and the J gene end by 10 bases; junction bases not matched to a gene: 10. This CDR3 spans 15 amino acids. CDR3 sequence: CASSLAAGRTIEQFF. Written as DNA, the CDR3 is TGCGCCAGCAGCTTGGCAGCGGGAAGGACCATAGAGCAGTTCTTC.

The chain combines TRBV28 with TRBJ1-5, with 9 nucleotides matching TRBD1. There are 14 residues in the CDR3. Germline V lookup: CDR1 MDHEN, CDR2 SYDVKM. The J segment lost 6 bases and the V segment lost 4 bases, leaving 4 bases of the junction unmatched. CDR3 nucleotides: TGTGCCAGCAGTTCACAGGGGGCCAGTCAGCCCCAGCATTTT. It translates to CASSSQGASQPQHF. Based on the CDR3 plus reference TRBV28 and TRBJ1-5, the full variable domain is DVKVTQSSRYLVKRTGEKVFLECVQDMDHENMFWYRQDPGLGLRLIYFSYDVKMKEKGDIPEGYSVSREKKERFSLILESASTNQTSMYLCASSSQGASQPQHFGDGTRLSIL.

This chain links TRBV28 with TRBJ1-4, with TRBD1 matching over 9 bases. V shed 8 bases, J shed 10 bases, and the junction held 20 bases outside the gene matches. This CDR3 is 17 amino acids long. The germline gives CDR1 MDHEN, CDR2 SYDVKM. CDR3: CASGGRGTGTNLGKLFF. The CDR3 region has the DNA TGTGCCAGCGGGGGCCGGGGGACAGGGACGAATCTGGGAAAACTGTTTTTT.

The rearrangement uses TRBV25-1 and TRBJ1-1; tentatively, D is TRBD1 (6 bases). V dropped 4 bases and J dropped 2 bases, with 11 bases sitting between them. This CDR3 spans 14 amino acids. Germline-derived CDR1 and CDR2 are MGHDK and SYGVNS. The CDR3: CASSGVGGNTEAFF. The CDR3 nucleotides read TGTGCCAGCAGTGGGGTTGGGGGCAACACTGAAGCTTTCTTT.

The chain has TRBV7-2 and TRBJ2-7; unclear D gene. Germline V lookup: CDR1 SGHTA, CDR2 FQGNSA. CDR3 length: 14 residues. V lost 0 bases and J lost 6, with 12 bases in between. CDR3 nucleotides: TGTGCCAGCAGCTTAGCGACGGAGAGGTTCGAGCAGTACTTC. Residues: CASSLATERFEQYF.

The chain combines TRBV9 with TRBJ2-1, with TRBD2 identical over 9 bases. The germline gives CDR1 SGDLS, CDR2 YYNGEE. This CDR3 spans 15 amino acids. V was pared by 3 bases and J by 6 bases, with 7 bases of the junction left unmatched. CDR3 in DNA: TGTGCCAGCAGCGCTCCCGTGACTAGCGGCAATGAGCAGTTCTTC. Its protein is CASSAPVTSGNEQFF.

This sequence joins TRBV29-1 and TRBJ1-2; D gene unclear. V was pared by 1 base and J by 3 bases, with 12 bases between. This CDR3 is built from 14 residues. Germline lookup yields CDR1 SQVTM and CDR2 ANQGSEA. The CDR3 protein is CSVEAGPSDYGYTF. The CDR3 DNA reads TGCAGCGTTGAAGCTGGGCCCTCCGACTATGGCTACACCTTC.